A selection of T cell receptor beta chains follows, all from one sample in a study of blood T cell repertoires in COVID-19. The repertoire was sequenced with immunoSEQ multiplex PCR; TCRdb's copy has only in-frame clones and lacks some. The table includes roughly 200,000 clones, around 83% detected once. Sequences were obtained from peripheral blood. Receptors were obtained from a woman at least 80 years old with acute or convalescent COVID-19. Each CDR3 is given with its conserved first and last residue. A D gene is named only where the DNA matches it firmly. Not all rows give a size; the values are once, few, many and, for expanded clones, a class.

J: TRBJ2-7
size: NA
V: TRBV4-1
D: NA
DNA: TGCGCCAGCAGCCAAGACCCACCCGGACACCGAACCTACGAGCAGTACTTC
CDR3: CASSQDPPGHRTYEQYF

J: TRBJ2-1
size: NA
V: TRBV7-2
D: NA
DNA: TGTGCCAGCAGCTTACAGGTGAGCTCCTACAATGAGCAGTTCTTC
CDR3: CASSLQVSSYNEQFF

J: TRBJ2-7
size: NA
V: TRBV3-1/TRBV3-2
D: TRBD2
DNA: TGTGCCAGCAGACAGAAGACTAGCGGGAGTTACGAGCAGTACTTC
CDR3: CASRQKTSGSYEQYF

J: TRBJ2-1
size: NA
V: TRBV4-3
D: TRBD2
DNA: TGCGCCAGCAGCCACCGACTAGCGGGAGGGGCGGGTTCCTACAATGAGCAGTTCTTC
CDR3: CASSHRLAGGAGSYNEQFF

J: TRBJ1-1
size: NA
V: TRBV9
D: TRBD1
DNA: TGTGCCAGCAGCGTAGGACAGGGGGGGTTCGGCACTGAAGCTTTCTTT
CDR3: CASSVGQGGFGTEAFF

J: TRBJ1-3
size: NA
V: TRBV5-1
D: NA
DNA: TGCGCCAGCAGCGTGGACAGTTCTGGAAACACCATATATTTT
CDR3: CASSVDSSGNTIYF

J: TRBJ1-5
size: NA
V: TRBV29-1
D: TRBD1
DNA: TGCAGCGTGGGCGGGACAGGCAATCAGCCCCAGCATTTT
CDR3: CSVGGTGNQPQHF

J: TRBJ2-7
size: NA
V: TRBV4-3
D: TRBD1
DNA: TGCGCCAGCAGCCAAGATAGTGGGACAGGGCTTTACGAGCAGTACTTC
CDR3: CASSQDSGTGLYEQYF

J: TRBJ1-1
size: NA
V: TRBV20-1
D: NA
DNA: TGCAGTGCTAGTAACAGTATTGAAGCTTTCTTT
CDR3: CSASNSIEAFF

J: TRBJ2-5
size: NA
V: TRBV5-4
D: NA
DNA: TGTGCCAGCAGTCAGGGGGGCCAAGAGACCCAGTACTTC
CDR3: CASSQGGQETQYF

J: TRBJ2-6
size: once
V: TRBV5-1
D: NA
DNA: TGCGCCAGCAGCTTAACAGTCTCTGGGGCCAACGTCCTGACTTTC
CDR3: CASSLTVSGANVLTF

J: TRBJ1-5
size: NA
V: TRBV7-9
D: NA
DNA: TGTGCCAGCAGCTTAGAGGGTTCGGGGGGGGGCAATCAGCCCCAGCATTTT
CDR3: CASSLEGSGGGNQPQHF

J: TRBJ2-5
size: NA
V: TRBV5-1
D: NA
DNA: TGCGCCAGCAGCTTTGGCGGGACCTTTGGAGAGACCCAGTACTTC
CDR3: CASSFGGTFGETQYF

J: TRBJ2-1
size: NA
V: TRBV2
D: TRBD2
DNA: TGTGCCAGCAGTGCCGCCGGGACTAGCGGGAGGCAGTTCTTC
CDR3: CASSAAGTSGRQFF

J: TRBJ2-5
size: few
V: TRBV7-2
D: TRBD2
DNA: TGTGCCAGCAGCTTAGCGCGGACTAGCGGGAGGGAGACCCAGTACTTC
CDR3: CASSLARTSGRETQYF

J: TRBJ2-7
size: NA
V: TRBV6-5
D: TRBD1
DNA: TGTGCCACTCGACCCGCGGACAGGAAAGGACACGAGCAGTACTTC
CDR3: CATRPADRKGHEQYF

J: TRBJ1-1
size: NA
V: TRBV20-1
D: NA
DNA: TGCAGTGCCCCAGTGAACACTGAAGCTTTCTTT
CDR3: CSAPVNTEAFF

J: TRBJ2-5
size: once
V: TRBV7-9
D: TRBD2
DNA: TGTGCCAGCGGAATACGACTAGCGGGGGAGACCCAGTACTTC
CDR3: CASGIRLAGETQYF

J: TRBJ1-4
size: NA
V: TRBV4-2
D: TRBD1
DNA: TGTGCCAGCAGCCGGGACAGAGCAACTAATGAAAAACTGTTTTTT
CDR3: CASSRDRATNEKLFF

J: TRBJ1-3
size: NA
V: TRBV6-1
D: TRBD1
DNA: TGTGCCAGCAGCGAAGAACAGGGGATTTGGTCTGGAAACACCATATATTTT
CDR3: CASSEEQGIWSGNTIYF